This record concerns one TCR beta chain sequence. Time point in this sample: persistent/refractory GD, antithyroid drugs over 5 years with positive TRAb. PBMC RNA was the source of the TCR library. Nine milliliters of peripheral blood went into EDTA tubes. Arm-PCR of CDR3 regions with iRepertoire HTBI primers generated TCR beta libraries. A single record per CDR3 protein comes from TCRdb applying MiXCR to the multiplex PCR reads. The sample has roughly 450,000 distinct CDR3 sequences, around 22% seen once. This entry is derived from a study of regulatory T cells in long-lasting Graves disease. About the study: The criterion for persistent Graves' disease was over 5 years of antithyroid drugs with positive TSH receptor antibodies.

CDR1 SGHRS and CDR2 YFSETQ come from the germline V gene. This CDR3 is 15 amino acids long. V lost 3 bases to trimming and J lost 4 bases; unmatched junction nucleotides: 9. Sequencing was performed on peripheral blood mononuclear cells (PBMCs), taken when the disease was refractory, from a patient treated with antithyroid drugs. This TCR was recovered from a female donor with Graves disease. The genes are TRBV5-1 and TRBJ1-2; TRBD1 matches 7 bases. The DNA for the CDR3 is TGCGCCAGCAGCTCCTCGACAGGGATGAGCTATGGCTACACCTTC. Its translation is CASSSSTGMSYGYTF.